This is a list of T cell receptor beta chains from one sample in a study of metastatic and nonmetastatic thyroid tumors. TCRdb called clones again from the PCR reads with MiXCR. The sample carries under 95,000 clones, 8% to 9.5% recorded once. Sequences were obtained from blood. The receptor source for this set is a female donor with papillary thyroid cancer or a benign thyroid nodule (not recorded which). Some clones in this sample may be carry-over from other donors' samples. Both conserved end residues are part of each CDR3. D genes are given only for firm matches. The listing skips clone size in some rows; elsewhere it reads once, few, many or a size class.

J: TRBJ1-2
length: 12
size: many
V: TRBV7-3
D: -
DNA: TGTGCCAGCAGCTTAGGAGATTCTGGCTACACCTTC
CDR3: CASSLGDSGYTF

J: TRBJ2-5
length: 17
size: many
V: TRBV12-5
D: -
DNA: TGTGCTAGTGGTTTAGGACACCTGGGCCAGGGTGGGGAGACCCAGTACTTC
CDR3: CASGLGHLGQGGETQYF

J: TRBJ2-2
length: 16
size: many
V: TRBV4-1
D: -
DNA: TGCGCCAGCAGCCAAGATATAGCAGGGTGGACCGGGGAGCTGTTTTTT
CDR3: CASSQDIAGWTGELFF

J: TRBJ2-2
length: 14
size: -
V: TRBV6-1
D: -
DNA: TGTGCCAGCAGTCCCTACAACGGGGCCGGGGAGCTGTTTTTT
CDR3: CASSPYNGAGELFF

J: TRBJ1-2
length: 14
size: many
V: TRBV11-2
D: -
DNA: TGTGCCAGCGGGACTGGACAGTCTAACTATGGCTACACCTTC
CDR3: CASGTGQSNYGYTF

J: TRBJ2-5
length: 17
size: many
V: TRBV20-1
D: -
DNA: TGCAGTGCTAGAGATCTGAGGCCCCAGGGCGGGCCCGAGACCCAGTACTTC
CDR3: CSARDLRPQGGPETQYF

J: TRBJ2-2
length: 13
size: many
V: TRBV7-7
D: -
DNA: TGTGCCAGCAGCTGGGACGTCCCCGGGGAGCTGTTTTTT
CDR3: CASSWDVPGELFF

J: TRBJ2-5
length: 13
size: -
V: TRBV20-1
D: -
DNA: TGCAGTGCTCCAACTCTCACTCAAGAGACCCAGTACTTC
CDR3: CSAPTLTQETQYF

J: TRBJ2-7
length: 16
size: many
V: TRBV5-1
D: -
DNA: TGCGCCAGCAGCTTTTGGTTTCGAGCGGACTCCTACGAGCAGTACTTC
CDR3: CASSFWFRADSYEQYF

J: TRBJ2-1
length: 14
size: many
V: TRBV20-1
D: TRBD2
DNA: TGCAGTGCTAGGGCGGGGGGCGATTACAATGAGCAGTTCTTC
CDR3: CSARAGGDYNEQFF

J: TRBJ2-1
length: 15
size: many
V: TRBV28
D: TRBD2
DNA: TGTGCCAGCAGTTTAAACAGCGGGGGGCTCAATGAGCAGTTCTTC
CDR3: CASSLNSGGLNEQFF

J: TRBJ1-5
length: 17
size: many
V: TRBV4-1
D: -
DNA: TGCGCCAGCAGCCAAGATCGGGCCCGGGGGGGCAATCAGCCCCAGCATTTT
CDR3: CASSQDRARGGNQPQHF

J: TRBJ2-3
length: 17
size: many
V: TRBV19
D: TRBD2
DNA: TGTGCCAGTAGCACTCCCTTTAGCGGGCTCTTCACAGATACGCAGTATTTT
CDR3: CASSTPFSGLFTDTQYF

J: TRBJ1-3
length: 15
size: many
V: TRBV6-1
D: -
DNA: TGTGCCAGCAGTGAAGCCGCCGGGGCTGGAAACACCATATATTTT
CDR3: CASSEAAGAGNTIYF

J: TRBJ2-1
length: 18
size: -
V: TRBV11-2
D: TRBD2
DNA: TGTGCCAGCAGCCCCGGCCCCACAGGGACTAGCAGGGAGGGTGAGCAGTTCTTC
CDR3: CASSPGPTGTSREGEQFF

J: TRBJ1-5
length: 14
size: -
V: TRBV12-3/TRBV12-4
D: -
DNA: TGTGCCAGCAGTTTAGGCAGCCTTAATCAGCCCCAGCATTTT
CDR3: CASSLGSLNQPQHF

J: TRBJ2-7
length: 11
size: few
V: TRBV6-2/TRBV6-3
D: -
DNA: TGTGCCAGCACTAGCTGGCGAGAGCAGTACTTT
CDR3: CASTSWREQYF

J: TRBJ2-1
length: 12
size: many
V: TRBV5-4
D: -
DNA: TGTGCCAGCAGGGACCCAGGGAATGAGCAGTTCTTC
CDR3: CASRDPGNEQFF

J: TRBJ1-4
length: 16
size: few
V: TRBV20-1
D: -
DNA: TGCAGTGCTAGGAGGACCGTTGATGCAACTAATGAAAAACTGTTTTTT
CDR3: CSARRTVDATNEKLFF

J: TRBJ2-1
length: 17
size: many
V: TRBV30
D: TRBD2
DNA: TGTGCCTGGAGTGACCGACTGATGGCGGGGGGGCCCAATGAGCAGTTCTTC
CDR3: CAWSDRLMAGGPNEQFF

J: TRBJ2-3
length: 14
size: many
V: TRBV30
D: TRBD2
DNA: TGTGCCTGGAGATCGTCCGGGGGGGCAGATACGCAGTATTTT
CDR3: CAWRSSGGADTQYF